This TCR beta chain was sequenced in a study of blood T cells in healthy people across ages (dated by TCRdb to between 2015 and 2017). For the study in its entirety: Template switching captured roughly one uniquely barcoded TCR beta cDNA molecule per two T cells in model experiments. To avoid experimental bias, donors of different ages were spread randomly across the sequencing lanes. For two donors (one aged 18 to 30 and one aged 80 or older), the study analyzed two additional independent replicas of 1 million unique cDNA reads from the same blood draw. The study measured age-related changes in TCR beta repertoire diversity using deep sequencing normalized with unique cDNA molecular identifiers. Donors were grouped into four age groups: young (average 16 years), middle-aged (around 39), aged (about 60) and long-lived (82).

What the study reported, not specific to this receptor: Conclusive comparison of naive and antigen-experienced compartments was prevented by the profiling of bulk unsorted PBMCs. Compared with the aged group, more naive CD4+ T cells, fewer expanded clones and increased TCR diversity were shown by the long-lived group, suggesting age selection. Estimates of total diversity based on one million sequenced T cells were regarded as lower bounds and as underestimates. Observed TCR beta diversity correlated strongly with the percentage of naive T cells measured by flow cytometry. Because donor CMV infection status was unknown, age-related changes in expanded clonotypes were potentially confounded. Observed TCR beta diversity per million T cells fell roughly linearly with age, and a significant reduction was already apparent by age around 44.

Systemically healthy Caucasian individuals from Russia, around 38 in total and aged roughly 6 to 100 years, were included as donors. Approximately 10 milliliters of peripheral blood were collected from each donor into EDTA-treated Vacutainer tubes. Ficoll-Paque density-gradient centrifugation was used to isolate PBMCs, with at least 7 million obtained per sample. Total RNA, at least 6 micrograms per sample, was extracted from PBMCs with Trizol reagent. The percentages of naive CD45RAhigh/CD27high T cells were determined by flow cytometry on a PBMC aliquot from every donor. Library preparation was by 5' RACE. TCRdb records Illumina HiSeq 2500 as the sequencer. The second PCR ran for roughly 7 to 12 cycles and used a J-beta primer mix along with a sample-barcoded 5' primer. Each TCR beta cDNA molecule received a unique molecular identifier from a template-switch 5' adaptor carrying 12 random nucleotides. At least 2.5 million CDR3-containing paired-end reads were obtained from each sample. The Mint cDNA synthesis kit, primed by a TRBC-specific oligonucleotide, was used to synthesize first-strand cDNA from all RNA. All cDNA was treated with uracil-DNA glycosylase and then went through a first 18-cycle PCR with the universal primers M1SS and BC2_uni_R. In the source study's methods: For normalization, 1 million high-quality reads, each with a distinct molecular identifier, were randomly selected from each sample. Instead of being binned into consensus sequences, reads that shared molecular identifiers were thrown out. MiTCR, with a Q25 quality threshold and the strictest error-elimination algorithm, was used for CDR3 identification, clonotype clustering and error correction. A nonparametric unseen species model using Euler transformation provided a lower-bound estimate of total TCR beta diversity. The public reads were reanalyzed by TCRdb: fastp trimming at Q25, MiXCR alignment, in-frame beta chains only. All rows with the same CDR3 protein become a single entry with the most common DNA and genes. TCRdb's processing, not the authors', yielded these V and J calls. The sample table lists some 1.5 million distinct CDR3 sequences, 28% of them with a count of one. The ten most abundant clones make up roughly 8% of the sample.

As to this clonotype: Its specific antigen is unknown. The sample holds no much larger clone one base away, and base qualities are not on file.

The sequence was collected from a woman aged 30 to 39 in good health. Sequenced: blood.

The CDR3 region reads CASSQGTSDLSEQYF. The DNA reads as follows: TGCGCCAGCAGCCAAGGGACTAGTGACCTAAGCGAGCAGTACTTC. The chain was built from TRBV4-3 and TRBJ2-7, with 7 junctional bases fitting TRBD2. Based on the germline V gene, the CDR1 and CDR2 sequences are LGHNA and YSLEER. Taken from cysteine to phenylalanine, the CDR3 has 15 residues. Just CDR3 DNA is preserved here, 45 bases in frame from base 1. Trimming removed 1 base from V and 6 bases from J; the gene matches leave 9 bases unexplained.